This T cell receptor (beta chain) was profiled in a study of OX40 agonist ivuxolimab in advanced cancers. Study in general: Patients treated during dose escalation were battling hepatocellular carcinoma, melanoma, renal cell or head and neck cancer. Patients with prior anti-PD-1, anti-PD-L1 or anti-CTLA-4 therapy were eligible; approximately 40% had some.

The CDR3 sequence is 14 residues long. Germline assignment: CDR1 SGHNT and CDR2 YYREEE (reference sequence). The ends lost 3 bases at V and 5 bases at J; junction bases unmatched: 7. At baseline, cycle 4 day 1, and cycle 7 day 1, blood was sampled. On this clone: Antigen specificity is unknown.

Assay: immunoSEQ multiplex PCR; the TCRdb copy retains only in-frame clones and omits some. The sample lists fewer than 200,000 clones, around 94% occurring once. General study findings and limits: CD4+ and CD8+ blood T cells expanded clonally by week 6 at 0.1 to 3.0 mg/kg.

This sample comprised CD4+ or CD8+ T cells sorted from blood, obtained in a trial of the OX40 agonist ivuxolimab. This receptor was identified in an adult with an advanced solid tumor such as melanoma, head and neck, liver or kidney cancer. The chain has TRBV5-4 and TRBJ2-5; 7 nucleotides agree with TRBD1. For the CDR3, the DNA is TGTGCCAGCAGCTCTACAGGGGCAGGGGAGACCCAGTACTTC. This sequence encodes CASSSTGAGETQYF.